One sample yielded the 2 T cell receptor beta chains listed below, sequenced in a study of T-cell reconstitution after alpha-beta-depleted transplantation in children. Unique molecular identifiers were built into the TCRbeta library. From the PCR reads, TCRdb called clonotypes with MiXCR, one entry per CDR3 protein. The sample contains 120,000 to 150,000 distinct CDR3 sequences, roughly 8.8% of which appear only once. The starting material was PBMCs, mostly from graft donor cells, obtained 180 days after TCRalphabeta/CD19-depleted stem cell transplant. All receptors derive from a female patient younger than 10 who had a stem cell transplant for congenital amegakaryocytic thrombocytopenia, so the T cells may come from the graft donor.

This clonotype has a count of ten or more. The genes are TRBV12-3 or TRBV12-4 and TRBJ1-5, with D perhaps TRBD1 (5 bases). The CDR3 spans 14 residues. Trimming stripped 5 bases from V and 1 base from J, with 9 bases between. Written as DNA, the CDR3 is TGTGCCAGCAGTCGTACAGGAAGCAATCAGCCCCAGCATTTT. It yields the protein CASSRTGSNQPQHF.

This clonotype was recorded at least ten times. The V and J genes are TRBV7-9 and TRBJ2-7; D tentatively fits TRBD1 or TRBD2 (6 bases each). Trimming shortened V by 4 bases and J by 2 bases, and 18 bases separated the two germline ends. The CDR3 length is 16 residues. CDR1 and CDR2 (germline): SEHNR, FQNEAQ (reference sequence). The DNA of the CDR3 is TGTGCCAGCAGCTACCCTCGAGGGGGACTTGCCTACGAGCAGTACTTC. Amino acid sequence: CASSYPRGGLAYEQYF.